The rows below give T cell receptor beta chains drawn from one sample of a study of T cells in Graves' hyperthyroidism and ophthalmopathy. TCRdb analysed the multiplex PCR reads with MiXCR anew, one entry per CDR3 protein. The sample carries hundreds of thousands of distinct CDR3 sequences, 38% recorded once. Input material: blood. The receptors derive from a man aged 18 to 29 with Graves' hyperthyroidism. The CDR3 runs from the conserved cysteine through the conserved F or W. Fields, in order: V gene, clone size, D gene, J gene, CDR3 DNA, CDR3 protein. A D gene is named only where the DNA matches it firmly. Clone size appears in some rows only: once, few, many, or a class for an expanded clone.

v_gene: TRBV2
abundance: many
d_gene: TRBD1
j_gene: TRBJ1-2
CDR3nt: TGTGCCACCTTGAGACAGGGAAACTATGGCTACACCTTC
CDR3aa: CATLRQGNYGYTF

v_gene: TRBV9
abundance: many
d_gene: TRBD2
j_gene: TRBJ2-7
CDR3nt: TGTGCCAGCAGCGTGGGGACTAGCGGGGGAGACGAGCAGTACTTC
CDR3aa: CASSVGTSGGDEQYF

v_gene: TRBV2
abundance: many
d_gene: NA
j_gene: TRBJ1-6
CDR3nt: TGTGCCAGCACGGGCCTTTCTCCAAGGGGATCACCCCTCCACTTT
CDR3aa: CASTGLSPRGSPLHF

v_gene: TRBV11-2
abundance: few
d_gene: TRBD1
j_gene: TRBJ1-2
CDR3nt: TGTGCCAGCAGCTTGGGACAGGCCTCCTATGGCTACACCTTC
CDR3aa: CASSLGQASYGYTF

v_gene: TRBV6-5
abundance: NA
d_gene: TRBD1
j_gene: TRBJ1-1
CDR3nt: TGTGCCAGCAGCCCCCCGGACAGGGAGAACACTGAAGCTTTCTTT
CDR3aa: CASSPPDRENTEAFF

v_gene: TRBV7-2
abundance: NA
d_gene: TRBD2
j_gene: TRBJ2-7
CDR3nt: TGTGCCAGCAGCTCCCACAGCGGGGGCCGGGGCGAGCAGTACTTC
CDR3aa: CASSSHSGGRGEQYF

v_gene: TRBV19
abundance: NA
d_gene: NA
j_gene: TRBJ1-2
CDR3nt: TGTGCCAGCAGCTTCCCGACAGCTAACTATGGCTACACCTTC
CDR3aa: CASSFPTANYGYTF

v_gene: TRBV4-2
abundance: few
d_gene: NA
j_gene: TRBJ1-1
CDR3nt: TGTGCCAGCAGCCAAGATCTCCAGGAGAATAAGGCTTTCTTT
CDR3aa: CASSQDLQENKAFF

v_gene: TRBV7-9
abundance: many
d_gene: NA
j_gene: TRBJ1-5
CDR3nt: TGTGCCAGCAGCTTACAGCAGAATCAGCCCCAGCATTTT
CDR3aa: CASSLQQNQPQHF

v_gene: TRBV24-1
abundance: NA
d_gene: NA
j_gene: TRBJ2-2
CDR3nt: TGTGCCACCAGCAGTCCGGACAGGAACACCGGGGAGCTGTTTTTT
CDR3aa: CATSSPDRNTGELFF

v_gene: TRBV29-1
abundance: few
d_gene: TRBD2
j_gene: TRBJ2-7
CDR3nt: TGCAGCGTTGTGGGTTCGGCGGGAGGTCCCTACGAGCAGTACTTC
CDR3aa: CSVVGSAGGPYEQYF

v_gene: TRBV14
abundance: few
d_gene: NA
j_gene: TRBJ2-7
CDR3nt: TGTGCCAGCATCCCGCAGGCTTACTACGAGCAGTACTTC
CDR3aa: CASIPQAYYEQYF

v_gene: TRBV25-1
abundance: NA
d_gene: TRBD2
j_gene: TRBJ2-7
CDR3nt: TGTGCGTCACCAGTTGCAGGACTAGCGGGAGATGAGCAGTACTTC
CDR3aa: CASPVAGLAGDEQYF

v_gene: TRBV10-3
abundance: few
d_gene: NA
j_gene: TRBJ1-5
CDR3nt: TGTGCCATCAGTGAGTCGTCGCCAGGTGGACAGCCCCAGCATTTT
CDR3aa: CAISESSPGGQPQHF

v_gene: TRBV13
abundance: many
d_gene: NA
j_gene: TRBJ2-5
CDR3nt: TGTGCCAGCAGCTCGCGAACTGGACGAGAGACCCAGTACTTC
CDR3aa: CASSSRTGRETQYF

v_gene: TRBV10-3
abundance: few
d_gene: TRBD1
j_gene: TRBJ2-5
CDR3nt: TGTGCCAGCAATACAGGGGCCCAAGAGACCCAGTACTTC
CDR3aa: CASNTGAQETQYF

v_gene: TRBV7-9
abundance: many
d_gene: NA
j_gene: TRBJ1-1
CDR3nt: TGTGCCAGCATCCTGACCCCGAACACTGAAGCTTTCTTT
CDR3aa: CASILTPNTEAFF

v_gene: TRBV20-1
abundance: NA
d_gene: NA
j_gene: TRBJ1-3
CDR3nt: TGCAGTGCTAGAGATTGGGGAGGAAACACCATATATTTT
CDR3aa: CSARDWGGNTIYF

v_gene: TRBV6-5
abundance: NA
d_gene: TRBD1
j_gene: TRBJ1-1
CDR3nt: TGTGCCAGCAGTTTTGAGTCAGGGGGCAGGAGGACTGAAGCTTTCTTT
CDR3aa: CASSFESGGRRTEAFF

v_gene: TRBV9
abundance: many
d_gene: NA
j_gene: TRBJ1-5
CDR3nt: TGTGCCAGCAGCGTAGGGGAGGGGAGGCAGCCCCAGCATTTT
CDR3aa: CASSVGEGRQPQHF

v_gene: TRBV7-3
abundance: NA
d_gene: NA
j_gene: TRBJ1-1
CDR3nt: TGTGCCAGCAGCCCACAGGGAGTTGCTGAAGCTTGCTTT
CDR3aa: CASSPQGVAEACF

v_gene: TRBV29-1
abundance: NA
d_gene: TRBD1
j_gene: TRBJ2-7
CDR3nt: TGCAGCGTCCGGACAGGGACAGGACTAAGGGAGCAGTACTTC
CDR3aa: CSVRTGTGLREQYF

v_gene: TRBV12-3/TRBV12-4
abundance: few
d_gene: NA
j_gene: TRBJ2-5
CDR3nt: TGTGCCAGCTCCGGGACGACTAAAGAGACCCAGTACTTC
CDR3aa: CASSGTTKETQYF

v_gene: TRBV15
abundance: many
d_gene: NA
j_gene: TRBJ2-5
CDR3nt: TGTGCCACCAGCAGATATCCCCGGGATTCAGAGACCCAGTACTTC
CDR3aa: CATSRYPRDSETQYF

v_gene: TRBV7-3
abundance: NA
d_gene: NA
j_gene: TRBJ2-7
CDR3nt: TGTGCCAGCAGCTCGTCGCGGGAGCAGTACTTC
CDR3aa: CASSSSREQYF

v_gene: TRBV7-6
abundance: many
d_gene: NA
j_gene: TRBJ1-1
CDR3nt: TGTGCCAGCAGCCCCGGGGGGGTGGACACTGAAGCTTTCTTT
CDR3aa: CASSPGGVDTEAFF

v_gene: TRBV5-8
abundance: many
d_gene: NA
j_gene: TRBJ1-1
CDR3nt: TGTGCCAGCAGCTTGGGACACACCGAAATGGGTGAAGCTTTCTTT
CDR3aa: CASSLGHTEMGEAFF

v_gene: TRBV5-4
abundance: NA
d_gene: NA
j_gene: TRBJ1-6
CDR3nt: TGTGCCAGCAGCTTGACCGGGGCGGGGGATTCACCCCTCCACTTT
CDR3aa: CASSLTGAGDSPLHF

v_gene: TRBV19
abundance: many
d_gene: NA
j_gene: TRBJ1-2
CDR3nt: TGTGCCAGTAGTATCTACAGGGAAGCTCGTGGCTACACCTTC
CDR3aa: CASSIYREARGYTF

v_gene: TRBV20-1
abundance: many
d_gene: NA
j_gene: TRBJ1-2
CDR3nt: TGCAGTGCTAGAGATCCGGACCCTAACTATGGCTACACCTTC
CDR3aa: CSARDPDPNYGYTF

v_gene: TRBV4-1
abundance: NA
d_gene: NA
j_gene: TRBJ1-4
CDR3nt: TGCGCCAGCAGCCAAGCAGGGAGAAGTGAAAAACTGTTTTTT
CDR3aa: CASSQAGRSEKLFF

v_gene: TRBV7-9
abundance: many
d_gene: NA
j_gene: TRBJ2-5
CDR3nt: TGTGCCAGCAGCTTAGTGACAGCCCCGGGAGAGACCCAGTACTTC
CDR3aa: CASSLVTAPGETQYF

v_gene: TRBV7-2
abundance: many
d_gene: NA
j_gene: TRBJ1-2
CDR3nt: TGTGCCAGCAGCTCAGGGATGGCAGGCGGCTACACCTTC
CDR3aa: CASSSGMAGGYTF